The table lists the clone carrying this T cell receptor beta chain with a few counts. Its antigen is currently unknown. This sample was included in a study of T cells after yellow fever vaccination. The CDR3 extends over 16 amino acids. CDR1 is SGHRS, CDR2 YFSETQ, per germline. Trimming took off 4 bases at V and 2 bases at J, with 19 bases between the two ends. TCRdb called the 5' RACE reads again in MiXCR, with one record for every CDR3 protein. This table holds just under 600,000 distinct CDR3 sequences, about 13% found once. Overall study results and limits: Peaking faster, on day 5 versus 15, the secondary response was nonetheless weaker. Abundant contaminating clonotypes from the bulk population could appear in FACS-sorted repertoires.

The sample here was PBMCs, taken on the day of the yellow fever booster vaccination. The genes are TRBV5-1 and TRBJ2-7, with D uncertain. This TCR came from a man younger than 40 who received the YFV17D yellow fever vaccine. The chain's CDR3 is CASSLGWQAKTYEQYF. DNA for the CDR3: TGCGCCAGCAGCCTGGGGTGGCAGGCCAAAACCTACGAGCAGTACTTC.